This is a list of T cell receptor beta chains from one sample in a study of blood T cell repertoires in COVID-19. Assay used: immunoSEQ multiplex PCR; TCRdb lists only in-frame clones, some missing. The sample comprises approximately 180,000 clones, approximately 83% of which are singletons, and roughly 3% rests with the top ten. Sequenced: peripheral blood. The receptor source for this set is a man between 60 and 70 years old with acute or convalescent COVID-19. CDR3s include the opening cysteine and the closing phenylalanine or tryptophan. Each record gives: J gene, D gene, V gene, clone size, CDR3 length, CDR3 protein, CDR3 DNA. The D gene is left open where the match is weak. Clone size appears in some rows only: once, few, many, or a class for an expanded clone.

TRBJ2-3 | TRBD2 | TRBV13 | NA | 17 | CASSLVGLAGTTDTQYF | TGTGCCAGCAGCCTCGTTGGACTAGCGGGAACCACAGATACGCAGTATTTT
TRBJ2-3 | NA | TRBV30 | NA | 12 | CAWRLGGVQQYF | TGTGCCTGGAGATTAGGGGGAGTGCAGCAGTATTTT
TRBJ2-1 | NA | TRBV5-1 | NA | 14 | CASSILTGDGEQFF | TGCGCCAGCAGCATACTGACAGGAGATGGGGAGCAGTTCTTC
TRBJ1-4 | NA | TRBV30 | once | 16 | CAWSFFGGGHNEKLFF | TGTGCCTGGAGTTTTTTTGGGGGAGGGCATAATGAAAAACTGTTTTTT
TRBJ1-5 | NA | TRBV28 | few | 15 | CASSYTGHSNQPQHF | TGTGCCAGCAGCTACACAGGTCATAGCAATCAGCCCCAGCATTTT
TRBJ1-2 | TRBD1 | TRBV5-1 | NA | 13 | CASSSQGAYGYTF | TGCGCCAGCAGTTCACAGGGGGCTTATGGCTACACCTTC
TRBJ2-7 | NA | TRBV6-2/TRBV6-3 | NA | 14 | CASSLSGLSYEQYF | TGTGCCAGCAGCCTTAGCGGACTCTCCTACGAGCAGTACTTC
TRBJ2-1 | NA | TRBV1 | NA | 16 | CTSNQGSGHHLDEQFF | TGCACCAGCAATCAAGGTAGCGGGCACCACCTTGATGAGCAGTTCTTC
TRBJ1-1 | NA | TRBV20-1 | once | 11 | CSAFGDKGPFF | TGCAGTGCTTTTGGGGATAAGGGGCCTTTCTTT
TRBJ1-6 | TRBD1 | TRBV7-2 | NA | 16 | CASSFRQGLYNSPLHF | TGTGCCAGCAGTTTTCGACAGGGACTCTATAATTCACCCCTCCACTTT
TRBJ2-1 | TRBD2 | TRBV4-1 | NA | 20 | CASSQDPLLAGSVSYNEQFF | TGCGCCAGCAGCCAAGATCCTTTGCTAGCGGGTTCTGTCTCCTACAATGAGCAGTTCTTC
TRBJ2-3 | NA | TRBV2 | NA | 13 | CASNWEGGLLKYF | TGTGCCAGCAATTGGGAGGGGGGCCTCCTCAAGTATTTT
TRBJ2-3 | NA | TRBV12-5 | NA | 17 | CASGLVLTGTSTDTQYF | TGTGCTAGTGGTTTGGTACTAACAGGTACTAGCACAGATACGCAGTATTTT
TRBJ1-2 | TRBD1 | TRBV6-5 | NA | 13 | CASSYSGGVGYTF | TGTGCCAGCAGTTATTCAGGGGGCGTTGGCTACACCTTC
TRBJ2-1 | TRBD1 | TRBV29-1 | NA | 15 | CSVFDRGSSYNEQFF | TGCAGCGTGTTTGACAGGGGCAGCTCCTACAATGAGCAGTTCTTC
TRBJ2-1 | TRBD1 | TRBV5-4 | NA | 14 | CASSGPGQGNEQFF | TGTGCCAGCAGCGGCCCGGGACAGGGTAACGAGCAGTTCTTC
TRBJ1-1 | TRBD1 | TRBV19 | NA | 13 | CASSRQGGTEAFF | TGTGCCAGTAGCCGACAGGGAGGCACTGAAGCTTTCTTT
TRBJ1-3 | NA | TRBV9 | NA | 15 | CASSVAVDSGNTIYF | TGTGCCAGCAGCGTAGCCGTAGACTCTGGAAACACCATATATTTT
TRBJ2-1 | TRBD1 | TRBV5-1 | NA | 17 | CASSWRGQGIGDNEQFF | TGCGCCAGCAGCTGGAGGGGACAGGGGATTGGTGACAATGAGCAGTTCTTC
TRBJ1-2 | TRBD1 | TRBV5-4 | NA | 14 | CASSPPGQHYGYTF | TGTGCCAGCAGCCCCCCGGGACAGCACTATGGCTACACCTTC
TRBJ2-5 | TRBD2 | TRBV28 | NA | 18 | CASSPERGREGRSETQYF | TGTGCCAGCAGTCCCGAGAGAGGGAGGGAGGGCCGGTCAGAGACCCAGTACTTC
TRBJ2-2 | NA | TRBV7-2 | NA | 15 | CASSLSSPNTGELFF | TGTGCCAGCAGCTTATCTAGCCCTAACACCGGGGAGCTGTTTTTT
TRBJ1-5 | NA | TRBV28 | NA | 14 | CASSNRGDGQPQHF | TGTGCCAGCAGTAATCGGGGGGATGGGCAGCCCCAGCATTTT
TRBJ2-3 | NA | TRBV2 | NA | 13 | CASRTSYTDTQYF | TGTGCCAGCAGAACTAGTTACACAGATACGCAGTATTTT
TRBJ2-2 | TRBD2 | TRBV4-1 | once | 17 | CASSRKDPVGGTGELFF | TGCGCCAGCAGCCGAAAAGATCCTGTGGGGGGGACCGGGGAGCTGTTTTTT
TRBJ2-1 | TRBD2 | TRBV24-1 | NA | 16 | CATSDHGLAGGGEQFF | TGTGCCACCAGTGACCACGGACTAGCGGGAGGAGGGGAGCAGTTCTTC